This T cell receptor beta chain was recorded in a study of neurological immune-mediated disorders. Documented time point: longitudinal time-point 3. There are 15 residues in the CDR3. V shed 3 bases and J 7 bases; nucleotides not matched to a gene: 8. The V gene's germline CDR1 is DFQATT and CDR2 SNEGSKA (reference sequence). This clonotype occurred many times. TCRdb analysed the 5' RACE reads with MiXCR anew, one entry per CDR3 protein. The sample yields tens of thousands of distinct CDR3 sequences, about 13% seen once. The clonotype comes from a man aged 30 to 45 in good health. The sample comprised PBMCs. The chain employs TRBV20-1 and TRBJ1-4; 10 bases line up with TRBD1. CDR3 DNA sequence: TGCAGTGCTAGTCCCGGGACAGGGGACGGTGAAAAACTGTTTTTT. This sequence encodes CSASPGTGDGEKLFF.